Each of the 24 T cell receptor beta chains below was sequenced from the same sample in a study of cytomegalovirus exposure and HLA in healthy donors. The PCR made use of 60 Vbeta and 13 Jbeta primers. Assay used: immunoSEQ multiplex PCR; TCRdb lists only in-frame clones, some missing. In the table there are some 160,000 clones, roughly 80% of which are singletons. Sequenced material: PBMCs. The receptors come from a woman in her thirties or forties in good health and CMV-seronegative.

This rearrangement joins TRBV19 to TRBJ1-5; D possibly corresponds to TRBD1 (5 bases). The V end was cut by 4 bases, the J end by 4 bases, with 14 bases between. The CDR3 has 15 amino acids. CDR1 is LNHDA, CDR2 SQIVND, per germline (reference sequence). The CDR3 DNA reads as TGTGCCAGTAGTAGCCCCGGGGGGGGAAATCAGCCCCAGCATTTT. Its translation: CASSSPGGGNQPQHF.

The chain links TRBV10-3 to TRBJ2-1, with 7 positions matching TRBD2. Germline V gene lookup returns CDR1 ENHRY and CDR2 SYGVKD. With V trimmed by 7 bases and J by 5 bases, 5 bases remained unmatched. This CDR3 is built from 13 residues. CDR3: CAINSGENNEQFF. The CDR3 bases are TGTGCCATCAACAGCGGGGAGAACAATGAGCAGTTCTTC.

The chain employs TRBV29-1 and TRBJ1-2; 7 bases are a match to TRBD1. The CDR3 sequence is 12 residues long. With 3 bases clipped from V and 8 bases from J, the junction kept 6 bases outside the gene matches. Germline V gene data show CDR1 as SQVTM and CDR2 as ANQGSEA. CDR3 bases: TGCAGCGTTGATGGCGACAGGGACGGCTACACCTTC. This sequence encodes CSVDGDRDGYTF.

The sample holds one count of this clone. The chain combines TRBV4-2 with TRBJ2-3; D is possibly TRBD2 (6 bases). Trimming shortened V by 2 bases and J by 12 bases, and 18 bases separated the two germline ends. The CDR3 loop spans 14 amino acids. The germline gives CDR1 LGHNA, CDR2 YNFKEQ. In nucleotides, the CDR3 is TGTGCCAGCAGCCAATCGACTAGGGAAGAGCCCCAGTATTTT. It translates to CASSQSTREEPQYF.

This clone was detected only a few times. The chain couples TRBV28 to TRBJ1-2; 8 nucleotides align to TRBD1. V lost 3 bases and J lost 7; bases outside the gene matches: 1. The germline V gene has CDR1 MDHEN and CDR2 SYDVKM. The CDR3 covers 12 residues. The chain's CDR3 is CASSLQGAGYTF. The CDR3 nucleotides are TGTGCCAGCAGTTTGCAGGGGGCTGGCTACACCTTC.

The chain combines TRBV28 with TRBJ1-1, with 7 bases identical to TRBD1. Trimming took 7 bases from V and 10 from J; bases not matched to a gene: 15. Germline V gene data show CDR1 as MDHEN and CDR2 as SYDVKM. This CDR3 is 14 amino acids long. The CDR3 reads CASTTGAPRRAAFF. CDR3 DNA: TGTGCCAGCACAACAGGGGCTCCCCGGCGGGCAGCTTTCTTT.

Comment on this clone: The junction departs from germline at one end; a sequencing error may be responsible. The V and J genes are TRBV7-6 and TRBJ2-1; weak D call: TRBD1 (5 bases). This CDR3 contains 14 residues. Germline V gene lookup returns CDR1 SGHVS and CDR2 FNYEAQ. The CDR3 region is CASSSAGQGPPTVF. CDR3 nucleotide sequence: TGTGCCAGCAGCTCTGCAGGGCAAGGACCTCCAACGGTCTTC.

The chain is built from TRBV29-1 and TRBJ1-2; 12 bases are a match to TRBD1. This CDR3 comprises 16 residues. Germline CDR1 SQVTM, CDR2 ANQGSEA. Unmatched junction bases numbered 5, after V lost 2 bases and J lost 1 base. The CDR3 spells CSVEPWDRGLNYGYTF. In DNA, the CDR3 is TGCAGCGTTGAACCCTGGGACAGGGGGCTTAACTATGGCTACACCTTC.

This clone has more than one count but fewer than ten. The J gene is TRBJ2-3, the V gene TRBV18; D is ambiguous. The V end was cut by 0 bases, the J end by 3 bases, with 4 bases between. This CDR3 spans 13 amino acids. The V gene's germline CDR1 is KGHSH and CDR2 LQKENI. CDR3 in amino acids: CASSPPGTDTQYF. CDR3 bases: TGTGCCAGCTCACCACCCGGTACAGATACGCAGTATTTT.

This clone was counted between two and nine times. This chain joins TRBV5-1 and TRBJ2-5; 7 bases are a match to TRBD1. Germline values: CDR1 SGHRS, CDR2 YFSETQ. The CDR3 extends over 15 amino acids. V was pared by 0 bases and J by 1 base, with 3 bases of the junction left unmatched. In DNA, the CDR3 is TGCGCCAGCAGCTTGGACAGGGGAATCCAAGAGACCCAGTACTTC. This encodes CASSLDRGIQETQYF. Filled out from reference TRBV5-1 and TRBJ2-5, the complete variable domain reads KAGVTQTPRYLIKTRGQQVTLSCSPISGHRSVSWYQQTPGQGLQFLFEYFSETQRNKGNFPGRFSGRQFSNSRSEMNVSTLELGDSALYLCASSLDRGIQETQYFGPGTRLLVL.

Here the CDR3 DNA reads TGCGCCAGCAGTCGGACAGGGGGCGAAAAACTGTTTTTT. As protein: CASSRTGGEKLFF. This sequence joins TRBV5-1 and TRBJ1-4, with 11 bases matching TRBD1. V was clipped by 5 bases and J by 8 bases; unmatched bases: 2. The V gene's germline CDR1 is SGHRS and CDR2 YFSETQ. This CDR3 comprises 13 residues.

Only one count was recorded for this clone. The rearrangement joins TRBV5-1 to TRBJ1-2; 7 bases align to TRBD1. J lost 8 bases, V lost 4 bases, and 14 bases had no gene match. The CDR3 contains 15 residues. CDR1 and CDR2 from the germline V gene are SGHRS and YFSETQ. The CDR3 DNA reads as TGCGCCAGCAGCATAGCAGGGGGTTTAAATTGGGGCTACACCTTC. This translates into CASSIAGGLNWGYTF.

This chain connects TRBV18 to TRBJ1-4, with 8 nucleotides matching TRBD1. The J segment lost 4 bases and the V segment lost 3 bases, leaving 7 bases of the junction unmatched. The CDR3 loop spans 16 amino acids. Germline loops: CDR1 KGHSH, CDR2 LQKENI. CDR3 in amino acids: CASSPAGGRINEKLFF. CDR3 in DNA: TGTGCCAGCTCACCGGCAGGGGGCAGGATTAATGAAAAACTGTTTTTT.

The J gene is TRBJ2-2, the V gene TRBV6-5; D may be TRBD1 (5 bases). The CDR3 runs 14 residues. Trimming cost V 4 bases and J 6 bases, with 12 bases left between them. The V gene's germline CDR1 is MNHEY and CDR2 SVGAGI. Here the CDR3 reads CASSSRQKAGELFF. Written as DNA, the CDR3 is TGTGCCAGCAGTTCCCGACAGAAGGCCGGGGAGCTGTTTTTT.

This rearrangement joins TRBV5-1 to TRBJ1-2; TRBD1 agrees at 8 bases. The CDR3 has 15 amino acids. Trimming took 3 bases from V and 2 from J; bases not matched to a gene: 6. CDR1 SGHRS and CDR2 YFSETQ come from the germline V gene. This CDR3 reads CASSWNGQGNYGYTF. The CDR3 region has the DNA TGCGCCAGCAGCTGGAACGGACAGGGCAACTATGGCTACACCTTC. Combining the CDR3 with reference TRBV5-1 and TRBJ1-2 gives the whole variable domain KAGVTQTPRYLIKTRGQQVTLSCSPISGHRSVSWYQQTPGQGLQFLFEYFSETQRNKGNFPGRFSGRQFSNSRSEMNVSTLELGDSALYLCASSWNGQGNYGYTFGSGTRLTVV.

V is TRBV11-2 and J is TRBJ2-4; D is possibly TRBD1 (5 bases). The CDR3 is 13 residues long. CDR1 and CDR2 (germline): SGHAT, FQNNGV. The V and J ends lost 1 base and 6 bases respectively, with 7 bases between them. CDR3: CASSLGQGNIQYF. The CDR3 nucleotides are TGTGCCAGCAGCTTAGGTCAGGGAAACATTCAGTACTTC.

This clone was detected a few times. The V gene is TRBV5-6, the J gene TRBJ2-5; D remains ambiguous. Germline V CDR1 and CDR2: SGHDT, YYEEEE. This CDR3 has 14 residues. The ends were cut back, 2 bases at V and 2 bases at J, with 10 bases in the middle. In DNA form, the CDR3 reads TGTGCCAGCAGCTTCCCAGACTTTCAAGAGACCCAGTACTTC. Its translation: CASSFPDFQETQYF. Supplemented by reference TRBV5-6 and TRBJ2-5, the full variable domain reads DAGVTQSPTHLIKTRGQQVTLRCSPKSGHDTVSWYQQALGQGPQFIFQYYEEEERQRGNFPDRFSGHQFPNYSSELNVNALLLGDSALYLCASSFPDFQETQYFGPGTRLLVL.

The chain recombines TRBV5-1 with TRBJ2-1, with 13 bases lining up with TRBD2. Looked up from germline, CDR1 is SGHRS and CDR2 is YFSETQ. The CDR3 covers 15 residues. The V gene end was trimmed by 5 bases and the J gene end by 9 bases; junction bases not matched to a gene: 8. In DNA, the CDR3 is TGCGCCAGCAGACAACTAGCGGGGGGGCGGGGTGAGCAGTTCTTC. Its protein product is CASRQLAGGRGEQFF.

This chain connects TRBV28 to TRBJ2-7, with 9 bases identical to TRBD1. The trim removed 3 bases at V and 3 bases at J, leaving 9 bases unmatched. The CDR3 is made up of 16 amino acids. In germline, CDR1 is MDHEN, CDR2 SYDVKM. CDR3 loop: CASSLELGDRVYEQYF. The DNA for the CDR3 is TGTGCCAGCAGTTTGGAATTGGGGGACAGGGTCTACGAGCAGTACTTC. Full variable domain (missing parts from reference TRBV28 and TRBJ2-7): DVKVTQSSRYLVKRTGEKVFLECVQDMDHENMFWYRQDPGLGLRLIYFSYDVKMKEKGDIPEGYSVSREKKERFSLILESASTNQTSMYLCASSLELGDRVYEQYFGPGTRLTVT.

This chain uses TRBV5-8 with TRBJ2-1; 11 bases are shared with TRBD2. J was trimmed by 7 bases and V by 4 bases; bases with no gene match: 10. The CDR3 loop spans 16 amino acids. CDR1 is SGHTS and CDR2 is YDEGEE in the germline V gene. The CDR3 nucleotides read TGTGCCAGCAGCCCTGAGGGTTCTAGCGGGGGGAATGAGCAGTTCTTC. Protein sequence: CASSPEGSSGGNEQFF.

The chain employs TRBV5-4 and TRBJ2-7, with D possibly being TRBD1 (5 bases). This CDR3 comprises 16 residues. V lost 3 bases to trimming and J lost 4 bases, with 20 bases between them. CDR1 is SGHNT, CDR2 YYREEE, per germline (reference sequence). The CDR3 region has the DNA TGTGCCAGCAGCTCTGGAGCCGACAGACGTGGGTACGAGCAGTACTTC. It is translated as CASSSGADRRGYEQYF.

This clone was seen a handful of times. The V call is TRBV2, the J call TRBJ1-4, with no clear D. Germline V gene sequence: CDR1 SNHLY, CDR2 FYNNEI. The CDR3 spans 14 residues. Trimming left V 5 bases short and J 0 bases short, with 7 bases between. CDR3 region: CASSQVSTNEKLFF. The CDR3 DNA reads TGTGCCAGCAGTCAGGTCTCAACTAATGAAAAACTGTTTTTT.

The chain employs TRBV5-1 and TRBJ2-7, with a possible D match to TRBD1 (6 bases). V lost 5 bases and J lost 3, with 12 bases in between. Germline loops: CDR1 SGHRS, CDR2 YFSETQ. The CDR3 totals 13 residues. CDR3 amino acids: CASSFGQNYEQYF. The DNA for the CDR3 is TGCGCCAGCAGTTTCGGACAGAACTACGAGCAGTACTTC.

This CDR3 is CASRLYPPTGRNQPQHF. The CDR3 DNA is TGTGCCAGTAGACTCTACCCCCCGACAGGGAGGAATCAGCCCCAGCATTTT. The chain recombines TRBV19 with TRBJ1-5, with TRBD1 matching 7 bases. This CDR3 region has 17 residues. Trimming at V came to 6 bases and at J to 4 bases, leaving 15 bases not matched to a gene. Germline CDR1 LNHDA, CDR2 SQIVND (reference sequence).